This TCR beta chain was documented in a study of blood T cells in healthy people across ages. Notes on the study in general: Investigators viewed diversity estimates from one million T cells as underestimates, the study reported.

A J-beta primer mix and a sample-barcoded 5' primer were used in a second PCR of about 7 to 12 cycles. All cDNA molecules were each tagged by a template-switch adaptor with 12 random nucleotides. Via MiXCR, TCRdb re-called the 5' RACE reads, giving one row per CDR3 protein. Of about 1.5 million distinct CDR3 sequences in the sample, 35% to 45% are singletons; the top ten hold 4%. Deletions cut 5 bases from V and 0 bases from J, with 11 bases between. The CDR3 covers 14 residues. The V gene's germline CDR1 is SGHVS and CDR2 FQNEAQ. This clonotype came up a few times. The antigen is unknown. The sample comprised blood. This chain joins TRBV7-8 and TRBJ2-7; tentative D call: TRBD1 (6 bases). The TCR comes from a young woman in good health. The CDR3 region is CASSNRDTSYEQYF. CDR3 DNA sequence: TGTGCCAGCAGCAACCGGGACACCTCCTACGAGCAGTACTTC. Looking up the rest from reference TRBV7-8 and TRBJ2-7 gives the full variable domain: GAGVSQSPRYKVAKRGQDVALRCDPISGHVSLFWYQQALGQGPEFLTYFQNEAQLDKSGLPSDRFFAERPEGSVSTLKIQRTQQEDSAVYLCASSNRDTSYEQYFGPGTRLTVT.